The rows below give T cell receptor beta chains drawn from one sample of a study of blood T cell repertoires in COVID-19. Repertoires were generated with immunoSEQ multiplex PCR, while TCRdb's copy carries only in-frame clones and drops some. The sample shows about 230,000 clones, 85% to 90% of them seen only once. The source material was peripheral blood. Receptors originate from a man aged 45-65 years with COVID-19, enrolled during active disease. CDR3s include the opening cysteine and the closing phenylalanine or tryptophan. A D gene is named only where the DNA matches it firmly. Clone size is not always given. Where it is, it says once, few, many or a class for expanded clones.

j_call: TRBJ2-1; clone_size: NA; d_call: TRBD2; v_call: TRBV19; cdr3_length: 18; cdr3_nt: TGTGCCAGTAGTCCCTTCACGGGGGGAGCGAGCTCCTACAATGAGCAGTTCTTC; cdr3_aa: CASSPFTGGASSYNEQFF
j_call: TRBJ2-4; clone_size: NA; d_call: NA; v_call: TRBV20-1; cdr3_length: 14; cdr3_nt: TGCAGTGCTAGTAGGCGGGGTGGGGCAGACATTCAGTACTTC; cdr3_aa: CSASRRGGADIQYF
j_call: TRBJ1-6; clone_size: NA; d_call: NA; v_call: TRBV19; cdr3_length: 13; cdr3_nt: TGTGCCAGTTCGGACAGTTATAATTCACCCCTCCACTTT; cdr3_aa: CASSDSYNSPLHF
j_call: TRBJ2-7; clone_size: NA; d_call: TRBD1; v_call: TRBV6-6; cdr3_length: 15; cdr3_nt: TGTGCCAGCAGTAAACCGGGACAGTATCCCTACGAGCAGTACTTC; cdr3_aa: CASSKPGQYPYEQYF
j_call: TRBJ1-6; clone_size: NA; d_call: NA; v_call: TRBV4-2; cdr3_length: 14; cdr3_nt: TGTGCCAGCAGCCAAGATCCCCTTTTTACACCCCTCCACTTT; cdr3_aa: CASSQDPLFTPLHF
j_call: TRBJ2-7; clone_size: NA; d_call: TRBD1; v_call: TRBV5-1; cdr3_length: 15; cdr3_nt: TGCGCCAGCACCAAGACGGGACAGGGGATTGACGAGCAGTACTTC; cdr3_aa: CASTKTGQGIDEQYF
j_call: TRBJ2-5; clone_size: NA; d_call: NA; v_call: TRBV19; cdr3_length: 24; cdr3_nt: TGTGCCAGTAGCGATAGCACCGGGACAGCCACGCCTGAGGGTCAGCGGGAGCCTCAAGAGACCCAGTACTTC; cdr3_aa: CASSDSTGTATPEGQREPQETQYF
j_call: TRBJ2-7; clone_size: NA; d_call: NA; v_call: TRBV29-1; cdr3_length: 13; cdr3_nt: TGCAGCGTTGAAGGAGGTCAGTTATACGAGCAGTACTTC; cdr3_aa: CSVEGGQLYEQYF
j_call: TRBJ2-3; clone_size: NA; d_call: TRBD2; v_call: TRBV5-1; cdr3_length: 14; cdr3_nt: TGCGCCAGCCGCGGGCGGGGGGGCACAGATACGCAGTATTTT; cdr3_aa: CASRGRGGTDTQYF
j_call: TRBJ1-5; clone_size: once; d_call: NA; v_call: TRBV28; cdr3_length: 13; cdr3_nt: TGTGCCAGCAGTTTAAGGGGGTATCAGCCCCAGCATTTT; cdr3_aa: CASSLRGYQPQHF
j_call: TRBJ2-2; clone_size: once; d_call: TRBD1; v_call: TRBV18; cdr3_length: 15; cdr3_nt: TGTGCCAGCTCACCGGACAGGCTGAGGACCGGGGAGCTGTTTTTT; cdr3_aa: CASSPDRLRTGELFF
j_call: TRBJ1-5; clone_size: NA; d_call: NA; v_call: TRBV29-1; cdr3_length: 12; cdr3_nt: TGCAGCGTTCGGGGTAAGAATCAGCCCCAGCATTTT; cdr3_aa: CSVRGKNQPQHF
j_call: TRBJ2-2; clone_size: NA; d_call: NA; v_call: TRBV7-3; cdr3_length: 16; cdr3_nt: TGTGCCAGCAGCTCATTGGACTCGTTAAGGACCGGGGAGCTGTTTTTT; cdr3_aa: CASSSLDSLRTGELFF
j_call: TRBJ2-7; clone_size: NA; d_call: TRBD1; v_call: TRBV19; cdr3_length: 14; cdr3_nt: TGTGCCAGTAGTACTGGGACAGGGATAAGCGAGCAGTACTTC; cdr3_aa: CASSTGTGISEQYF
j_call: TRBJ2-3; clone_size: NA; d_call: NA; v_call: TRBV27; cdr3_length: 12; cdr3_nt: TGTGCCAGCAGTACCAGGGGAGATACGCAGTATTTT; cdr3_aa: CASSTRGDTQYF
j_call: TRBJ2-7; clone_size: few; d_call: TRBD1; v_call: TRBV5-1; cdr3_length: 14; cdr3_nt: TGCGCCAGCAGTTATGGACAGGGACCCTACGAGCAGTACTTC; cdr3_aa: CASSYGQGPYEQYF
j_call: TRBJ2-2; clone_size: NA; d_call: TRBD2; v_call: TRBV2; cdr3_length: 17; cdr3_nt: TGTGCCAGCAGAGGGACTAGCGGGAGTTGGGTCACCGGGGAGCTGTTTTTT; cdr3_aa: CASRGTSGSWVTGELFF
j_call: TRBJ1-5; clone_size: NA; d_call: TRBD1; v_call: TRBV7-8; cdr3_length: 15; cdr3_nt: TGTGCCAGCAGCTTATCGACAGGGGCATCGCAGCCCCAGCATTTT; cdr3_aa: CASSLSTGASQPQHF
j_call: TRBJ2-2; clone_size: NA; d_call: NA; v_call: TRBV4-2; cdr3_length: 15; cdr3_nt: TGTGCCAGCAGCCAAGAAGTAGGTCAGGGCGGGGAGCTGTTTTTT; cdr3_aa: CASSQEVGQGGELFF
j_call: TRBJ2-2; clone_size: NA; d_call: NA; v_call: TRBV4-3; cdr3_length: 16; cdr3_nt: TGCGCCAGCAGCCAATTCGCGACTACGGTGGGCGGGGAGCTGTTTTTT; cdr3_aa: CASSQFATTVGGELFF
j_call: TRBJ1-5; clone_size: NA; d_call: NA; v_call: TRBV6-1; cdr3_length: 15; cdr3_nt: TGTGCCAGCAGTGAACAGGGTATGAGCAATCAGCCCCAGCATTTT; cdr3_aa: CASSEQGMSNQPQHF
j_call: TRBJ1-2; clone_size: NA; d_call: NA; v_call: TRBV5-4; cdr3_length: 14; cdr3_nt: TGTGCCAGCAGCTTGAAGACGGAGCTCTATGGCTACACCTTC; cdr3_aa: CASSLKTELYGYTF
j_call: TRBJ1-1; clone_size: NA; d_call: TRBD1; v_call: TRBV5-1; cdr3_length: 17; cdr3_nt: TGCGCCAGCAGCGGGGGGACAGGGGTAAAAATGAACACTGAAGCTTTCTTT; cdr3_aa: CASSGGTGVKMNTEAFF
j_call: TRBJ2-5; clone_size: NA; d_call: TRBD2; v_call: TRBV6-2/TRBV6-3; cdr3_length: 17; cdr3_nt: TGTGCCAGCAGTTACGCCCCGCGGGGGGGAACTCAAGAGACCCAGTACTTC; cdr3_aa: CASSYAPRGGTQETQYF
j_call: TRBJ2-2; clone_size: NA; d_call: TRBD2; v_call: TRBV7-6; cdr3_length: 18; cdr3_nt: TGTGCCAGCAGCTTAGCTCGAGGGAGGGGTACGAACACCGGGGAGCTGTTTTTT; cdr3_aa: CASSLARGRGTNTGELFF
j_call: TRBJ2-7; clone_size: few; d_call: NA; v_call: TRBV5-1; cdr3_length: 13; cdr3_nt: TGCGCCAGCGGAGTGATGGATTCCTACGAGCAGTACTTC; cdr3_aa: CASGVMDSYEQYF
j_call: TRBJ1-3; clone_size: few; d_call: TRBD1; v_call: TRBV19; cdr3_length: 17; cdr3_nt: TGTGCCAGTAGCCGGGACAGCTCTCTTTATTCTGGAAACACCATATATTTT; cdr3_aa: CASSRDSSLYSGNTIYF
j_call: TRBJ1-5; clone_size: NA; d_call: NA; v_call: TRBV19; cdr3_length: 16; cdr3_nt: TGTGCCAGTAGTAGATTCCCAGACTATAGCAATCAGCCCCAGCATTTT; cdr3_aa: CASSRFPDYSNQPQHF
j_call: TRBJ2-1; clone_size: NA; d_call: TRBD1; v_call: TRBV2; cdr3_length: 15; cdr3_nt: TGTGCCAGCAGAGCACAGGGGCTAGCCTTCAATGAGCAGTTCTTC; cdr3_aa: CASRAQGLAFNEQFF
j_call: TRBJ2-1; clone_size: NA; d_call: NA; v_call: TRBV18; cdr3_length: 15; cdr3_nt: TGTGCCAGCTCACCCTTGCAGCGCTCCTACAATGAGCAGTTCTTC; cdr3_aa: CASSPLQRSYNEQFF
j_call: TRBJ2-2; clone_size: NA; d_call: NA; v_call: TRBV3-1/TRBV3-2; cdr3_length: 18; cdr3_nt: TGTGCCAGCAGCCAAGTCCCTCCAGGGGTCCTGGGCACCGGGGAGCTGTTTTTT; cdr3_aa: CASSQVPPGVLGTGELFF
j_call: TRBJ1-2; clone_size: NA; d_call: TRBD1; v_call: TRBV19; cdr3_length: 17; cdr3_nt: TGTGCCAGTAGTATAGACTTGGAGGGACAGGGGGCCTATGGCTACACCTTC; cdr3_aa: CASSIDLEGQGAYGYTF
j_call: TRBJ1-6; clone_size: NA; d_call: NA; v_call: TRBV5-3; cdr3_length: 14; cdr3_nt: TGTGCCAGAAGCTTGAAGGTGCGGAATTCACCCCTCCACTTT; cdr3_aa: CARSLKVRNSPLHF
j_call: TRBJ2-3; clone_size: once; d_call: TRBD2; v_call: TRBV2; cdr3_length: 14; cdr3_nt: TGTGCCAGCGGACCGAGCGGGGACCGAGATACGCAGTATTTT; cdr3_aa: CASGPSGDRDTQYF
j_call: TRBJ2-7; clone_size: NA; d_call: NA; v_call: TRBV5-6; cdr3_length: 12; cdr3_nt: TGTGCCAGCAGCTTGGGAGGAAGCGAGCAGTACTTC; cdr3_aa: CASSLGGSEQYF
j_call: TRBJ2-7; clone_size: NA; d_call: NA; v_call: TRBV9; cdr3_length: 15; cdr3_nt: TGTGCCAGCAGCGTAGGTGCGGGGAGCCCCTACGAGCAGTACTTC; cdr3_aa: CASSVGAGSPYEQYF
j_call: TRBJ2-5; clone_size: NA; d_call: NA; v_call: TRBV7-2; cdr3_length: 13; cdr3_nt: TGTGCCAGCAGCTTAATCGTCCAAGAGACCCAGTACTTC; cdr3_aa: CASSLIVQETQYF
j_call: TRBJ2-7; clone_size: NA; d_call: NA; v_call: TRBV19; cdr3_length: 14; cdr3_nt: TGTGCCAGTACCGACACAGGGCGCTCCTACGAGCAGTACTTC; cdr3_aa: CASTDTGRSYEQYF
j_call: TRBJ2-7; clone_size: few; d_call: TRBD1; v_call: TRBV5-8; cdr3_length: 15; cdr3_nt: TGTGCCAGCAGTTACAGACAGGGTCTTTACTACGAGCAGTACTTC; cdr3_aa: CASSYRQGLYYEQYF
j_call: TRBJ2-2; clone_size: NA; d_call: NA; v_call: TRBV24-1; cdr3_length: 13; cdr3_nt: TGTGCCACCAGTGATTCAGGGGCCGGGGAGCTGTTTTTT; cdr3_aa: CATSDSGAGELFF
j_call: TRBJ2-3; clone_size: NA; d_call: NA; v_call: TRBV27; cdr3_length: 13; cdr3_nt: TGTGCCACTATCGGGACACACACAGATACGCAGTATTTT; cdr3_aa: CATIGTHTDTQYF
j_call: TRBJ2-7; clone_size: NA; d_call: TRBD1; v_call: TRBV5-4; cdr3_length: 15; cdr3_nt: TGTGCCAGCAGCCGCGGGACAGGCGACCTACGAGGGCAGTACTTC; cdr3_aa: CASSRGTGDLRGQYF